This TCR beta chain was sequenced in a study of T cells in Graves' hyperthyroidism and ophthalmopathy. This clonotype has ten or more counts. The CDR3 regions of TCR beta were amplified from RNA transcripts. A set of HTBI primers served as the primers for a first-round RT-PCR of the TCR CDR3. TCRdb processed the multiplex PCR reads anew with MiXCR; each CDR3 protein has one entry. The sample consists of roughly 750,000 distinct CDR3 sequences, less than 20% of them appearing once. This CDR3 spans 15 amino acids. Germline CDR1 MDHEN, CDR2 SYDVKM. Unmatched junction bases numbered 5, after V lost 5 bases and J lost 3 bases. Graves' hyperthyroidism without ophthalmopathy progression within 18 months was termed stable.

The chain employs TRBV28 and TRBJ2-3; 10 bases align to TRBD2. The TCR sequence derives from a man younger than 35 with Graves' hyperthyroidism. Sequencing input: blood. The CDR3 reads CASSASGRGTDTQYF. CDR3 DNA sequence: TGTGCCAGCAGTGCTAGCGGGAGAGGAACAGATACGCAGTATTTT.